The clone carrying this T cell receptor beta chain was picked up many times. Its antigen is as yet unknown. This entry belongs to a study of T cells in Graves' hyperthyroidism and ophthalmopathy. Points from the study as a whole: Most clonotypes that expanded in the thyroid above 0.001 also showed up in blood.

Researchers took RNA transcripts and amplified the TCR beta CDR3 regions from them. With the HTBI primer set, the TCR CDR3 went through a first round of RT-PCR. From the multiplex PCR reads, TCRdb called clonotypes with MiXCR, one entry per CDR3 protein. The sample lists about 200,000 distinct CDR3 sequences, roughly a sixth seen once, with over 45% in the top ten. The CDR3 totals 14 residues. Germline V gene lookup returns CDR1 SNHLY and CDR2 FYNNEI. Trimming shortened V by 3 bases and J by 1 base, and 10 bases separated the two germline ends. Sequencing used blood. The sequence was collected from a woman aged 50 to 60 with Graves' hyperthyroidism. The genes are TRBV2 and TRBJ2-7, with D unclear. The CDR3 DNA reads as TGTGCCAGCAGTGACAATTTCGGTTCCTACGAGCAGTACTTC. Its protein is CASSDNFGSYEQYF.